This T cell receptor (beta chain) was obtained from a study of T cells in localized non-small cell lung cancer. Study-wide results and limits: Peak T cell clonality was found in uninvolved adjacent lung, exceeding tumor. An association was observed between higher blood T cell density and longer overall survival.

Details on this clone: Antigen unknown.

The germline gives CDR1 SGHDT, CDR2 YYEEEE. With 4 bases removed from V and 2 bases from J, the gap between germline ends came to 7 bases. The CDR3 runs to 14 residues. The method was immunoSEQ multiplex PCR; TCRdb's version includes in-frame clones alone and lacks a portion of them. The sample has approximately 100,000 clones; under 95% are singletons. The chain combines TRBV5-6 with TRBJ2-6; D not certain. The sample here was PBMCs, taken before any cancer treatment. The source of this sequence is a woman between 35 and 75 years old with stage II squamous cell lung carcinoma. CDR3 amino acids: CASSLTAGANVLTF. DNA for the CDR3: TGTGCCAGCAGCCTCACGGCTGGGGCCAACGTCCTGACTTTC.